This TCR beta chain is drawn from a study of CD8 T cells in Susac syndrome. Reverse transcription of about 0.45 to 1 ug RNA was performed with random hexamers. Each CDR3 protein is one row after TCRdb ran MiXCR on the immunoSEQ multiplex PCR reads. In the table there are roughly 130,000 distinct CDR3 sequences, around 94% of which are singletons. Germline V gives CDR1 SQVTM, CDR2 ANQGSEA. The CDR3 is 15 residues long. Germline trimming cut 5 bases from V and 5 bases from J; bases unmatched to any gene: 9. TCR beta sequencing was performed on blood CD8+ and CD4+ T cells. The rearrangement joins TRBV29-1 to TRBJ1-5; 10 positions agree with TRBD1. The sequence was collected from a human donor with multiple sclerosis. Sequencing was done on a sample of CD4+ T cells from PBMCs. The CDR3 bases are TGCAGCGTTACCACGGGACAGGGGATTGATCAGCCCCAGCATTTT. This codes for CSVTTGQGIDQPQHF.